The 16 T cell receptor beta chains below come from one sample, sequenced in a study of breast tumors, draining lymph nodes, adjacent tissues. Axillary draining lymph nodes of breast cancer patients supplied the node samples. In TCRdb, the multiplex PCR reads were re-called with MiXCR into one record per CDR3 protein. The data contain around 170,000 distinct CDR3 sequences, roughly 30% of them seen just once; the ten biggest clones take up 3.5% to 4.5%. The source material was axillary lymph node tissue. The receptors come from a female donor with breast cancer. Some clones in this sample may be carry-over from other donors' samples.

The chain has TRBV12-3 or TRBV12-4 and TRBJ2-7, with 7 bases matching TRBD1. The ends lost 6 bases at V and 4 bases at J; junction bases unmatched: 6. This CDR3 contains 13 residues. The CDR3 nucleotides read TGTGCCAGCAGGATGGGACAGATATACGAGCAGTACTTC. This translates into CASRMGQIYEQYF.

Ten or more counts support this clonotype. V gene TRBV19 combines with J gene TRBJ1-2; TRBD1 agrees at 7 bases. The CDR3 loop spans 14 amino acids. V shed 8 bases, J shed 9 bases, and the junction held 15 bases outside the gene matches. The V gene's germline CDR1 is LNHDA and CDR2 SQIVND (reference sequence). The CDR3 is CASDDRDRTFSYTF. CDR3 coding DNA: TGTGCCAGTGACGACCGGGACAGAACGTTTAGCTACACCTTC.

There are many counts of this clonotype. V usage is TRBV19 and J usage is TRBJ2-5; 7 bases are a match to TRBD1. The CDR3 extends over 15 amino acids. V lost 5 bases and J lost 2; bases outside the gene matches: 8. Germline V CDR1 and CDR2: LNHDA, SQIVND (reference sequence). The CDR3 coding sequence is TGTGCCAGTAGTGCTCTCCGGGACAGACAAGAGACCCAGTACTTC. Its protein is CASSALRDRQETQYF. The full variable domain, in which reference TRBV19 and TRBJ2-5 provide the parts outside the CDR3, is DGGITQSPKYLFRKEGQNVTLSCEQNLNHDAMYWYRQDPGQGLRLIYYSQIVNDFQKGDIAEGYSVSREKKESFPLTVTSAQKNPTAFYLCASSALRDRQETQYFGPGTRLLVL.

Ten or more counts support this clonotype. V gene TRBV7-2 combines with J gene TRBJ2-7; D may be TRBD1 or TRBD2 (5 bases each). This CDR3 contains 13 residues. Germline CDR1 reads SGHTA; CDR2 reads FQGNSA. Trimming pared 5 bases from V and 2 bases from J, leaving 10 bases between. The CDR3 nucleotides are TGTGCCAGCAGCGGGGACGTTACCTACGAGCAGTACTTC. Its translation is CASSGDVTYEQYF.

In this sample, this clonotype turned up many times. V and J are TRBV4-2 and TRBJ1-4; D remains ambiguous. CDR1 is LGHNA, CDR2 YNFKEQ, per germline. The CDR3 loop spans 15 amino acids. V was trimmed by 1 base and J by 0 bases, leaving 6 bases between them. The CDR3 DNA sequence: TGTGCCAGCAGCCAAGGGGCAACAACTAATGAAAAACTGTTTTTT. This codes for CASSQGATTNEKLFF.

CDR3 DNA sequence: TGCAGTGCAACCCCTCCCGGGGACAGGGCGCCCCGCTACGAGCAGTACTTC. It encodes CSATPPGDRAPRYEQYF. V gene TRBV20-1 combines with J gene TRBJ2-7; 9 bases are a match to TRBD1. J gave up 3 bases and V 6 bases, and 18 bases lay outside the gene matches. This CDR3 is 17 amino acids long. From germline, CDR1 is DFQATT and CDR2 SNEGSKA (reference sequence).

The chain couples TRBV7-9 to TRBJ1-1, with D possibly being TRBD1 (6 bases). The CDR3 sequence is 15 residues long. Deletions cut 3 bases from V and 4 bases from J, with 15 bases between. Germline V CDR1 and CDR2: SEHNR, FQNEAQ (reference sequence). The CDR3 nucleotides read TGTGCCAGCAGCTTGCGGGGGCCCGTGAGCACTGAAGCTTTCTTT. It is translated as CASSLRGPVSTEAFF.

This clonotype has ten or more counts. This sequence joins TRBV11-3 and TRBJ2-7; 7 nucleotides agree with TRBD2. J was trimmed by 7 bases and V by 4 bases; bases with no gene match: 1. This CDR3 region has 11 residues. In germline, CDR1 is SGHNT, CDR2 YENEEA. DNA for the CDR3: TGTGCCAGCAGCTACGGGGGGGAGCAGTACTTC. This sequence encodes CASSYGGEQYF.

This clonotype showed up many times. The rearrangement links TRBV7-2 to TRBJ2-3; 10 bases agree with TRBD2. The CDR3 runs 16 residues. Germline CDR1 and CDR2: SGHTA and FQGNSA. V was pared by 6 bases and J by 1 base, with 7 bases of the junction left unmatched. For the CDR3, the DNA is TGTGCCAGCAGTCGATCCGGGACTAGCGGCACAGATACGCAGTATTTT. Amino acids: CASSRSGTSGTDTQYF.

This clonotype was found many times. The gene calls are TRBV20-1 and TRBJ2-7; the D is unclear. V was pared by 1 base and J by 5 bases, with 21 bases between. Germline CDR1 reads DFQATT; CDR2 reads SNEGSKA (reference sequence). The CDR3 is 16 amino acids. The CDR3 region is CSARAPGPKMVDEQYF. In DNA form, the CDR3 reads TGCAGTGCTAGAGCCCCTGGACCTAAGATGGTCGACGAGCAGTACTTC.

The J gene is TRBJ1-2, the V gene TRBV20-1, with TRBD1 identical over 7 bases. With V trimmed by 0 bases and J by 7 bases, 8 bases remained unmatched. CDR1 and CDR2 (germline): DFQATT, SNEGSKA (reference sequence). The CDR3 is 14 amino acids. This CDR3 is CSARDRVGGGGYTF. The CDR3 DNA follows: TGCAGTGCTAGAGATAGGGTAGGGGGCGGTGGCTACACCTTC.

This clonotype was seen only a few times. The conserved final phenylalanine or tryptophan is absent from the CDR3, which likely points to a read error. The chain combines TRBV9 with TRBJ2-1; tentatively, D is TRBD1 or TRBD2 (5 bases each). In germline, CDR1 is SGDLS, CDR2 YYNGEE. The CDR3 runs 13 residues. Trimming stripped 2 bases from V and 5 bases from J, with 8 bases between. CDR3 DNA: TGTGCCAGCAGCGTGGGACCAGACAATGAGCAGTTCTCC. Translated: CASSVGPDNEQFS.

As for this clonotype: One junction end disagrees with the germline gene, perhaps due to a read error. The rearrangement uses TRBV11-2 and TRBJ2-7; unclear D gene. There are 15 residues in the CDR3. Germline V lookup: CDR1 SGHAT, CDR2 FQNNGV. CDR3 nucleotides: TGTGCCAACAGCTTAGAGATCGCCAGCCCCTACGAGCAGTACTTC. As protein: CANSLEIASPYEQYF. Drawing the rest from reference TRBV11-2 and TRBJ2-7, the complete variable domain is EAGVAQSPRYKIIEKRQSVAFWCNPISGHATLYWYQQILGQGPKLLIQFQNNGVVDDSQLPKDRFSAERLKGVDSTLKIQPAKLEDSAVYLCANSLEIASPYEQYFGPGTRLTVT.

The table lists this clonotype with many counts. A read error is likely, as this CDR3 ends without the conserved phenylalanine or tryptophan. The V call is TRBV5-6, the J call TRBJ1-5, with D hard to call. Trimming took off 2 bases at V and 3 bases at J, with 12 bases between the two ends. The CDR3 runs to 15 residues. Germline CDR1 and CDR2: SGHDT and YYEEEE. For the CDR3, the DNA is TGTGCCAGCAGCTTTCGGGGTCAGGTCAATCAGCCCCAGCATTCT. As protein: CASSFRGQVNQPQHS.

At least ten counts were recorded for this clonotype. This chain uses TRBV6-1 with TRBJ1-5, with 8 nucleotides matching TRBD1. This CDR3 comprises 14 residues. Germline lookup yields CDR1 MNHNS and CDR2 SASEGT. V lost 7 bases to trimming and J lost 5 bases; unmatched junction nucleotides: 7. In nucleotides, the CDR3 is TGTGCCAGCAACGCCAACAGGGGGGATCAGCCCCAGCATTTT. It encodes CASNANRGDQPQHF.

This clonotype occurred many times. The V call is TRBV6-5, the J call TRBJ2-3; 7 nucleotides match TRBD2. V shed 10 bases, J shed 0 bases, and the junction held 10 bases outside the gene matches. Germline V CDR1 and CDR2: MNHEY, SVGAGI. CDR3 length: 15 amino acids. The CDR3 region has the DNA TGTGCCATCGATCGCGGGGGACCTAGCACAGATACGCAGTATTTT. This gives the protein CAIDRGGPSTDTQYF.